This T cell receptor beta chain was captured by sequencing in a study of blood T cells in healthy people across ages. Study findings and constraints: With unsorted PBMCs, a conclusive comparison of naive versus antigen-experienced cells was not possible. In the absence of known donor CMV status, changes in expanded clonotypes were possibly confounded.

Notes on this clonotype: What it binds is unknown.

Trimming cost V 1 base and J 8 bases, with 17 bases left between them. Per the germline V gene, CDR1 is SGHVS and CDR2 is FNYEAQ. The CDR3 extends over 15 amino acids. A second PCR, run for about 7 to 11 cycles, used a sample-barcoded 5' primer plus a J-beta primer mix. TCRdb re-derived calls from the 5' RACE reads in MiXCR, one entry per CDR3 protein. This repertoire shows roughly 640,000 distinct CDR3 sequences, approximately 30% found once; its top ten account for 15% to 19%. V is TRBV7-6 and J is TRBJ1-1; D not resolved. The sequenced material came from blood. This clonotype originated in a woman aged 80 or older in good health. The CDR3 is CASSLDGVGLTEAFF. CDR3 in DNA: TGTGCCAGCAGCTTAGATGGGGTGGGGTTAACCGAAGCTTTCTTT.